This T cell receptor (beta chain) was captured in a study of T cells in Graves' hyperthyroidism and ophthalmopathy. Looked up from germline, CDR1 is MNHEY and CDR2 is SVGAGI. The V segment lost 1 base and the J segment 7 bases; nucleotides outside the gene matches: 10. This CDR3 has 15 amino acids. The TCR beta CDR3 regions underwent amplification using RNA transcripts as the source. HTBI primers were used for first-round RT-PCR of the TCR CDR3. A single record per CDR3 protein comes from TCRdb applying MiXCR to the multiplex PCR reads. The sample carries fewer than 650,000 distinct CDR3 sequences, roughly 45% recorded once. Note on this clonotype: This may stem from a read error, because a much larger clone lies one nucleotide away.

The TCR was taken from an adult woman with Graves' disease, either hyperthyroidism or ophthalmopathy (not recorded which). The chain is built from TRBV6-5 and TRBJ2-7, with 7 bases identical to TRBD1. The sample comprised peripheral blood or thyroid tissue (not recorded which). The CDR3 region is CASSYWDSNSEEQYF. CDR3 bases: TGTGCCAGCAGTTACTGGGACAGCAACTCGGAGGAGCAGTACTTC.